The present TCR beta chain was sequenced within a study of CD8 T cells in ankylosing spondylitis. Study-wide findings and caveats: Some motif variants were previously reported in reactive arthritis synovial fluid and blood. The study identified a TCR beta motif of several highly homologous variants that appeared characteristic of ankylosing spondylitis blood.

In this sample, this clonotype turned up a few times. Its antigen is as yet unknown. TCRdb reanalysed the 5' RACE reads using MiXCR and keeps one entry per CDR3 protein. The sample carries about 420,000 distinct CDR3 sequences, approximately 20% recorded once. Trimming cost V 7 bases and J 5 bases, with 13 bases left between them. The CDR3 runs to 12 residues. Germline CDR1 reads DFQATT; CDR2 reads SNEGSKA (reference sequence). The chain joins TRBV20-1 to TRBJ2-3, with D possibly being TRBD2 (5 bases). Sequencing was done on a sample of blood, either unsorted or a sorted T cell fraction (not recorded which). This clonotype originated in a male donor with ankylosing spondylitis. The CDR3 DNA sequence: TGCAGTGTCACCAAAGAGGGAGATACGCAGTATTTT. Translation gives CSVTKEGDTQYF.